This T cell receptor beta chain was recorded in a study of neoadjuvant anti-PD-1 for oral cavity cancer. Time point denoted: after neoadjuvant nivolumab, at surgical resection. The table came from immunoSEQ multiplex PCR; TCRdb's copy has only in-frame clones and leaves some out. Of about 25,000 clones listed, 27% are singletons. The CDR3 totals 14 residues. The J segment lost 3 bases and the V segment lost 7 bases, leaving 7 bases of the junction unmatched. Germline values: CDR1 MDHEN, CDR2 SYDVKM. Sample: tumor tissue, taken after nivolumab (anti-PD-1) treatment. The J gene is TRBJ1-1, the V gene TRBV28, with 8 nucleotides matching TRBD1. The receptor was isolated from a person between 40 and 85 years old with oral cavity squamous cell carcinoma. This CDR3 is CASTRQGMYTEAFF. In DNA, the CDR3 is TGTGCCAGCACGAGACAGGGGATGTACACTGAAGCTTTCTTT.